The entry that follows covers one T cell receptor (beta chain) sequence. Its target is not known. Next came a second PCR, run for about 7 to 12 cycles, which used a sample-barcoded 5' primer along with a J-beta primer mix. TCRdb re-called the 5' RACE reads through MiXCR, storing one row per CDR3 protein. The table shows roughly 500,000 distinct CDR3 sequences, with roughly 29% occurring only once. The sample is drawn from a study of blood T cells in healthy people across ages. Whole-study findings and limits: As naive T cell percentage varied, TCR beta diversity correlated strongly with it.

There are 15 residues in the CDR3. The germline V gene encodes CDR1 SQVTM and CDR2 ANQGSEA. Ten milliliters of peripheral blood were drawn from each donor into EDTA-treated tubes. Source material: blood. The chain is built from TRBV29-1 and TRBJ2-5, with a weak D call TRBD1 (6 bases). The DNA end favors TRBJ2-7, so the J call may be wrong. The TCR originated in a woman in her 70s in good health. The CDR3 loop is CSVEGYRDNSYEQYF. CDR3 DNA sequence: TGCAGCGTTGAAGGGTACAGGGATAACTCCTACGAGCAGTACTTC.